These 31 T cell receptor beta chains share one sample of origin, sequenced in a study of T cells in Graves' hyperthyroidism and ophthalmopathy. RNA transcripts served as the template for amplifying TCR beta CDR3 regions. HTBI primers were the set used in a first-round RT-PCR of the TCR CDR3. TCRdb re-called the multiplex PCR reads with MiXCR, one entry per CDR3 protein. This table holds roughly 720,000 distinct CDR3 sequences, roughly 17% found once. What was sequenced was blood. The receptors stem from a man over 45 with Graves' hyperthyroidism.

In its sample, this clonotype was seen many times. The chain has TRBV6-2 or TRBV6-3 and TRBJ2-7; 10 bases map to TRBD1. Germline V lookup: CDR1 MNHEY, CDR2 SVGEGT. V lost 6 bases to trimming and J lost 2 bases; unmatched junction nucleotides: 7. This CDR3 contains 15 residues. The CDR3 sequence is CASSKTGTGAYEQYF. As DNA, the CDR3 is TGTGCCAGCAGCAAGACCGGGACAGGGGCCTACGAGCAGTACTTC.

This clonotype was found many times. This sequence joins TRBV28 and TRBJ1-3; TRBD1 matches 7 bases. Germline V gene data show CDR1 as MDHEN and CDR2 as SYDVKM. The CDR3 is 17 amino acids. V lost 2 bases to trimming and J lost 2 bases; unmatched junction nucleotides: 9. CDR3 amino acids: CASSLIVAGGTGNTIYF. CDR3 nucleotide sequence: TGTGCCAGCAGTTTAATCGTCGCAGGGGGAACTGGAAACACCATATATTTT. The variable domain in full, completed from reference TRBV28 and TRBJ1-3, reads DVKVTQSSRYLVKRTGEKVFLECVQDMDHENMFWYRQDPGLGLRLIYFSYDVKMKEKGDIPEGYSVSREKKERFSLILESASTNQTSMYLCASSLIVAGGTGNTIYFGEGSWLTVV.

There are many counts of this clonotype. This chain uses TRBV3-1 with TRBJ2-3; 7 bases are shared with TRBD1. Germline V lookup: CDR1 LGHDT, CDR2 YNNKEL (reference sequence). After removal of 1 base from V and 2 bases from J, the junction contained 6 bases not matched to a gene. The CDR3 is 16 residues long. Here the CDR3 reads CASSQVSGGHTDTQYF. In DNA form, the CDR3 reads TGTGCCAGCAGCCAAGTTTCAGGGGGACACACAGATACGCAGTATTTT.

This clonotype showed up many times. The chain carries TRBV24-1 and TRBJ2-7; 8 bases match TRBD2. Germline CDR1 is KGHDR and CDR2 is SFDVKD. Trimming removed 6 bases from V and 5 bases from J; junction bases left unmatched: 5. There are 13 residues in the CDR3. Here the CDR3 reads CATSFSGNHEQYF. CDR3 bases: TGTGCCACCAGTTTTAGCGGGAACCACGAGCAGTACTTC.

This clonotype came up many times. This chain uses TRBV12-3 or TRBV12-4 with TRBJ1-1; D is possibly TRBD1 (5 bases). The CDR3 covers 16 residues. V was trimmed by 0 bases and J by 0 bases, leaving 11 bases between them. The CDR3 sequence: CASSLAAGGLNTEAFF. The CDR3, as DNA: TGTGCCAGCAGTTTAGCAGCGGGGGGGTTGAACACTGAAGCTTTCTTT.

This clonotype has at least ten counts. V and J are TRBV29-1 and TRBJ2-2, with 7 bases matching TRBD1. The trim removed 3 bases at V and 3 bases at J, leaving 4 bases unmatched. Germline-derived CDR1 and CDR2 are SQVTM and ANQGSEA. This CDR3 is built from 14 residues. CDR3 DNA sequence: TGCAGCGTTGACTTCCAGGGGGACACCGGGGAGCTGTTTTTT. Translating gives CSVDFQGDTGELFF.

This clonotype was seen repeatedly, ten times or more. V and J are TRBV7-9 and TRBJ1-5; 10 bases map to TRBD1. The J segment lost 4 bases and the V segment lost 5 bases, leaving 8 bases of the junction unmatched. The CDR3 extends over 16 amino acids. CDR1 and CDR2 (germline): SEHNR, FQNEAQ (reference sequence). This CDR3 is CASSLGQGEGNQPQHF. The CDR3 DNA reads TGTGCCAGCAGCCTTGGACAGGGGGAAGGAAATCAGCCCCAGCATTTT.

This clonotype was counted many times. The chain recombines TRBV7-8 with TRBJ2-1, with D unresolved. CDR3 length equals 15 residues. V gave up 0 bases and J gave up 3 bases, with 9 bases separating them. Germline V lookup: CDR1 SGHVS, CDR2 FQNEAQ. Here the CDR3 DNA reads TGTGCCAGCAGCTTAGCTCCCTCTTACTACAATGAGCAGTTCTTC. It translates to CASSLAPSYYNEQFF.

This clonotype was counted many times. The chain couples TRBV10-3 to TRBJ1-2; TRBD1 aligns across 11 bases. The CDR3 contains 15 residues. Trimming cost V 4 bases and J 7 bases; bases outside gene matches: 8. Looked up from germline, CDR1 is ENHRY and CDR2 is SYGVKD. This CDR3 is CAISGGQGAGSGYTF. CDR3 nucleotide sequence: TGTGCCATCAGTGGCGGACAGGGGGCGGGAAGTGGCTACACCTTC.

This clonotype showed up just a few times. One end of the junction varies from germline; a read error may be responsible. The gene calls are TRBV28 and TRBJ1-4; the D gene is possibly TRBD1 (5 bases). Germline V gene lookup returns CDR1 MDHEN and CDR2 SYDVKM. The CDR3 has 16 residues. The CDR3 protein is CTSSFIGVRPNEKLFF. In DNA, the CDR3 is TGTACCAGCAGTTTTATAGGGGTTCGCCCGAATGAAAAACTGTTTTTT.

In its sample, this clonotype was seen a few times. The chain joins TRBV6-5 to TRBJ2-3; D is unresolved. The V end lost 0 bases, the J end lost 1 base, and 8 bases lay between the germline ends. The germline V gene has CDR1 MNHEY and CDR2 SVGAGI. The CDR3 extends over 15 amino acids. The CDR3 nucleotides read TGTGCCAGCAGTTACTCAGGACCCGGCACAGATACGCAGTATTTT. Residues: CASSYSGPGTDTQYF.

The DNA of the CDR3 is TGTGCCAGCAGCTTAATCCAGCGGGAGGGGACGTACACAGATACGCAGTATTTT. It encodes CASSLIQREGTYTDTQYF. The chain links TRBV11-2 to TRBJ2-3; 10 nucleotides align to TRBD2. Germline V gives CDR1 SGHAT, CDR2 FQNNGV. The CDR3 sequence is 18 residues long. V trimming: 2 bases; J trimming: 2 bases; junction bases outside the gene matches: 10.

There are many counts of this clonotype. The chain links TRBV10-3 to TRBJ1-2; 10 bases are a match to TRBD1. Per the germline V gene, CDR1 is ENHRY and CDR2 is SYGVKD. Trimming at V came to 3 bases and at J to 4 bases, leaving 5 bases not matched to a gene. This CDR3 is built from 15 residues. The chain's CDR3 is CAISDDRGQGYGYTF. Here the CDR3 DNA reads TGTGCCATCAGTGACGACAGGGGGCAAGGCTATGGCTACACCTTC.

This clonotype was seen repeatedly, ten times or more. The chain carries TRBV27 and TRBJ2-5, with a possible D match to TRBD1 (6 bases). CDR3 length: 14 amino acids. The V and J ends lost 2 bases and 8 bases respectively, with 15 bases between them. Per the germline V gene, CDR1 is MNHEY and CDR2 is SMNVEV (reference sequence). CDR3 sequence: CASSLGQGRQTQYF. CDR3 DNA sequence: TGTGCCAGCAGTTTAGGGCAGGGGCGCCAAACCCAGTACTTC.

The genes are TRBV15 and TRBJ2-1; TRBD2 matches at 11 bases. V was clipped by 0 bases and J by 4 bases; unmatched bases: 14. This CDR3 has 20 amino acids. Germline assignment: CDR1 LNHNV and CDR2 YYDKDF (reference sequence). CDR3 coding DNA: TGTGCCACCAGCAGAGATTGGTTTGTGACTAGCGGGATTTTTTACAATGAGCAGTTCTTC. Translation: CATSRDWFVTSGIFYNEQFF.

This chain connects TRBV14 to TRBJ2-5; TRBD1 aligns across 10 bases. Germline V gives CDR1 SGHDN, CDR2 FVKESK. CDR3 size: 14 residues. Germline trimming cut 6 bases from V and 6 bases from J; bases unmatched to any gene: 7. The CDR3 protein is CASSAGTGAKTQYF. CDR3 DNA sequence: TGTGCCAGCAGTGCCGGGACAGGGGCCAAGACCCAGTACTTC.

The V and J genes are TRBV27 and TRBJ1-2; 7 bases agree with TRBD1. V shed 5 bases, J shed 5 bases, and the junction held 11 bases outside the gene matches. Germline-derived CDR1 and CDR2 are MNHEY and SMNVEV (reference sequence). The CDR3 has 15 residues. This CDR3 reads CASSRGAGTAYGYTF. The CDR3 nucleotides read TGTGCCAGCAGTAGAGGCGCAGGGACAGCTTATGGCTACACCTTC.

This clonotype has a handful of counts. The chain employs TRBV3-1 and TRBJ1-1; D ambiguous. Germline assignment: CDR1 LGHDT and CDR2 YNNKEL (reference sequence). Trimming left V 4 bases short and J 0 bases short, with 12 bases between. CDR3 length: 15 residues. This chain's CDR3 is CASSRRGTMNTEAFF. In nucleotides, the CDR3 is TGTGCCAGCAGCCGTCGGGGAACCATGAACACTGAAGCTTTCTTT.

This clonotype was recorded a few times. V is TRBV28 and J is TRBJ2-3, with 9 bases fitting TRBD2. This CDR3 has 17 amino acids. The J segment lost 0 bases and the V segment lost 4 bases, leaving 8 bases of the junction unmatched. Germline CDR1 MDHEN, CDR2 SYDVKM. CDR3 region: CASSSGLAKISTDTQYF. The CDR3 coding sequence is TGTGCCAGCAGTTCTGGACTAGCGAAGATCAGCACAGATACGCAGTATTTT. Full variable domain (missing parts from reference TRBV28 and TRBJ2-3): DVKVTQSSRYLVKRTGEKVFLECVQDMDHENMFWYRQDPGLGLRLIYFSYDVKMKEKGDIPEGYSVSREKKERFSLILESASTNQTSMYLCASSSGLAKISTDTQYFGPGTRLTVL.

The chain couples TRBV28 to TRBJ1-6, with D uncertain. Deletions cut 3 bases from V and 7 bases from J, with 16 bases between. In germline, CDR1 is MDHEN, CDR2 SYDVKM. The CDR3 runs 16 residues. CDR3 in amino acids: CASSFGRGRPNSPLHF. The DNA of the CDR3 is TGTGCCAGCAGTTTTGGTCGAGGACGGCCGAATTCACCCCTCCACTTT.

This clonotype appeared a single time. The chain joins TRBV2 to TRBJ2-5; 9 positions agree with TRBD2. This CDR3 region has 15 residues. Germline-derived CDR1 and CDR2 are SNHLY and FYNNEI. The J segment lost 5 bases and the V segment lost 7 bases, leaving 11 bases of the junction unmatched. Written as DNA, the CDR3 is TGTGCCAGCACCCTGAGGCTAGCGGGATGGGAGACCCAGTACTTC. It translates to CASTLRLAGWETQYF. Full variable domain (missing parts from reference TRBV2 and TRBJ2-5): EPEVTQTPSHQVTQMGQEVILRCVPISNHLYFYWYRQILGQKVEFLVSFYNNEISEKSEIFDDQFSVERPDGSNFTLKIRSTKLEDSAMYFCASTLRLAGWETQYFGPGTRLLVL.

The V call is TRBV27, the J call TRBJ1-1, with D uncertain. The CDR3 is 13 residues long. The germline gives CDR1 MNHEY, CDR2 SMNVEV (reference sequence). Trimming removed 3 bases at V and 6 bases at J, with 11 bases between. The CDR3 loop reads CASSLSRRAEAFF. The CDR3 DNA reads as TGTGCCAGCAGTTTGTCCAGGAGAGCTGAAGCTTTCTTT.

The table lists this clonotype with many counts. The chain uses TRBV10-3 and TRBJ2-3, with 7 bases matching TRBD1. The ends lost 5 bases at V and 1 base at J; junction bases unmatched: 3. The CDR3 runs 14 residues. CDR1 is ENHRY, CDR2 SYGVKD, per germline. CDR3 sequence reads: CAISLGQGTDTQYF. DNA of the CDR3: TGTGCCATCAGTTTAGGACAGGGCACAGATACGCAGTATTTT.

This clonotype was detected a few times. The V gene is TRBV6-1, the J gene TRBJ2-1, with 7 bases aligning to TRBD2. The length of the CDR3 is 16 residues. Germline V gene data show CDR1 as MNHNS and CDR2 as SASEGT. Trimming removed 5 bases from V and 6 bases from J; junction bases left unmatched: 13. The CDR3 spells CASSYSWEAGLNEQFF. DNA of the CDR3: TGTGCCAGCAGTTATTCTTGGGAAGCGGGGCTCAATGAGCAGTTCTTC.

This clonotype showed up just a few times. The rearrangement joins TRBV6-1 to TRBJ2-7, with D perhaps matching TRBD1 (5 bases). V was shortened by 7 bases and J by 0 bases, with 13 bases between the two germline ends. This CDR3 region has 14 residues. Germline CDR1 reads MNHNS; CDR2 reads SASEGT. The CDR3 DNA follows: TGTGCCAGCAATAGTCACCAGGGCTCCTACGAGCAGTACTTC. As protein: CASNSHQGSYEQYF.

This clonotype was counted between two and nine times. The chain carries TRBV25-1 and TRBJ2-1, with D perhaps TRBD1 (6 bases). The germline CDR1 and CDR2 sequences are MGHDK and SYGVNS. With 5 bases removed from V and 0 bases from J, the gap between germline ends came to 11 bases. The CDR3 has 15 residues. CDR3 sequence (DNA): TGTGCCAGCAGTAGAGGGGGAGTCTCCTACAATGAGCAGTTCTTC. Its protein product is CASSRGGVSYNEQFF. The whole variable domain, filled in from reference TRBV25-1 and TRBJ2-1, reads EADIYQTPRYLVIGTGKKITLECSQTMGHDKMYWYQQDPGMELHLIHYSYGVNSTEKGDLSSESTVSRIRTEHFPLTLESARPSHTSQYLCASSRGGVSYNEQFFGPGTRLTVL.

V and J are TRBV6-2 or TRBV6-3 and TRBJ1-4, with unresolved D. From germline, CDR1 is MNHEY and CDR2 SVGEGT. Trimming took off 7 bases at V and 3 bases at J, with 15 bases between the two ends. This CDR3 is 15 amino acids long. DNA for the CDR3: TGTGCCAGCAAATTGGAAGGGATCCCTAATGAAAAACTGTTTTTT. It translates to CASKLEGIPNEKLFF.

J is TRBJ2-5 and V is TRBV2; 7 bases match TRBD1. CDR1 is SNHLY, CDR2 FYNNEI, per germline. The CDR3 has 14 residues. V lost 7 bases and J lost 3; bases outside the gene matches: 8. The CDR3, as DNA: TGTGCCAGCAAAACTACAGGGACAGAAGAGACCCAGTACTTC. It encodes CASKTTGTEETQYF.

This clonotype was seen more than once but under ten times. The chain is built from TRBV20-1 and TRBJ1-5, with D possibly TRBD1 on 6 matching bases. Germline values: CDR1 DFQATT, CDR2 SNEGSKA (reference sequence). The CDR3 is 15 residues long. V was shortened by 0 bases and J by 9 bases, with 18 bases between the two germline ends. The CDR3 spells CSARDAGRGDRPQHF. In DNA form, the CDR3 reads TGCAGTGCTAGAGATGCAGGCAGGGGAGATCGGCCCCAGCATTTT.

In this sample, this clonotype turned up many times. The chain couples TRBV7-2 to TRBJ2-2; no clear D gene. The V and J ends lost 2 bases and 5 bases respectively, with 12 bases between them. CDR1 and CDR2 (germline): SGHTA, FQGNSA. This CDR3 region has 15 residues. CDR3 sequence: CASSLSGARTGELFF. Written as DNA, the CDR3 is TGTGCCAGCAGCTTATCGGGCGCCAGGACCGGGGAGCTGTTTTTT.

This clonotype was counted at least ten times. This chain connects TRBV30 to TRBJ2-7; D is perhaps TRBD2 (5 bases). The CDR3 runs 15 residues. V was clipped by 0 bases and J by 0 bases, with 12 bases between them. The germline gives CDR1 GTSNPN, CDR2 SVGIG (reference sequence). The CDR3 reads CAWSVATGSSYEQYF. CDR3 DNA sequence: TGTGCCTGGAGTGTAGCAACGGGGAGCTCCTACGAGCAGTACTTC.